Sequencing of this T cell receptor beta chain was carried out in a study of OX40 agonist ivuxolimab in advanced cancers. Study-level background: Dose-escalation patients suffered from hepatocellular carcinoma, melanoma, renal cell or head and neck cancer. The study, taken as a whole, reports: Some of the lowest clonal expansion was seen in partial responders at 0.1-3.0 mg/kg.

As for this clone: Antigen specificity is unknown.

Germline CDR1 and CDR2: MGHRA and YSYEKL. The V and J ends lost 4 bases and 3 bases, in that order; junction bases with no gene match: 9. The CDR3 spans 17 residues. The repertoire was sequenced with immunoSEQ multiplex PCR; TCRdb's copy has only in-frame clones and lacks some. This table has 40,000 to 50,000 clones, 84% appearing once. Researchers took blood at baseline, on cycle 4 day 1, and on cycle 7 day 1. The chain uses TRBV4-1 and TRBJ2-3, with 11 bases aligning to TRBD2. This specimen was CD4+ or CD8+ T cells sorted from blood, taken in a trial of the OX40 agonist ivuxolimab. The TCR originated in an adult with an advanced solid tumor such as melanoma, head and neck, liver or kidney cancer. The CDR3 spells CASSPHVTSGMTDTQYF. The CDR3 nucleotides are TGCGCCAGCAGCCCTCACGTGACTAGCGGGATGACAGATACGCAGTATTTT.